Presented here are 22 T cell receptor beta chains from one specimen sequenced in a study of CD8+CD57+ T cells in acquired aplastic anemia. The TCR beta profiling, which covered VDJ combination and CDR3 sequence, was carried out using genomic DNA as the template. Each CDR3 protein gets one entry after TCRdb re-called the reads with MiXCR. The profile shows 400,000 to 600,000 distinct CDR3 sequences, over 25% of them singletons. By flow cytometry, patients selected for sequencing had shown an expansion of CD8+CD57+ cells. Input material: sorted CD4+, CD8+, or CD8+CD57+ T cells (not recorded which) from PBMCs. These receptors were obtained from a human donor with aplastic anemia.

This sequence joins TRBV2 and TRBJ1-2, with D possibly being TRBD1 (5 bases). This CDR3 spans 16 amino acids. Germline loops: CDR1 SNHLY, CDR2 FYNNEI. The V end lost 8 bases, the J end lost 2 bases, and 21 bases lay between the germline ends. In DNA form, the CDR3 reads TGTGCCAGCCCCACCGGGGGTAACACCACCAACTATGGCTACACCTTC. Its translation is CASPTGGNTTNYGYTF. The full variable domain, with the rest looked up from reference TRBV2 and TRBJ1-2, is EPEVTQTPSHQVTQMGQEVILRCVPISNHLYFYWYRQILGQKVEFLVSFYNNEISEKSEIFDDQFSVERPDGSNFTLKIRSTKLEDSAMYFCASPTGGNTTNYGYTFGSGTRLTVV.

The rearrangement links TRBV15 to TRBJ1-2, with D tentatively TRBD1 (5 bases). CDR1 is LNHNV and CDR2 is YYDKDF in the germline V gene (reference sequence). The CDR3 runs to 15 residues. V lost 5 bases and J 2 bases, leaving 15 bases between the germline ends. This CDR3 is CATSPGGGTNYGYTF. CDR3 in DNA: TGTGCCACCAGCCCCGGGGGGGGGACCAACTATGGCTACACCTTC. Drawing the rest from reference TRBV15 and TRBJ1-2, the complete variable domain is DAMVIQNPRYQVTQFGKPVTLSCSQTLNHNVMYWYQQKSSQAPKLLFHYYDKDFNNEADTPDNFQSRRPNTSFCFLDIRSPGLGDTAMYLCATSPGGGTNYGYTFGSGTRLTVV.

Of note for this clonotype: Germline and junction disagree at one end, which may indicate a read error. The CDR3 nucleotides read TGTGCCAGTGGTATACTGACACTCGATAATGAAAAACTGTTTTTT. Encoded protein: CASGILTLDNEKLFF. V and J are TRBV19 and TRBJ1-4; D not resolved. Germline loops: CDR1 LNHDA, CDR2 SQIVND (reference sequence). There are 15 residues in the CDR3.

This clonotype was counted at least ten times. The chain links TRBV19 to TRBJ1-5; 8 bases agree with TRBD1. Germline CDR1 and CDR2: LNHDA and SQIVND (reference sequence). The ends lost 4 bases at V and 7 bases at J; junction bases unmatched: 6. This CDR3 is built from 14 residues. The CDR3 here is CASSTITGGQPQHF. The DNA of the CDR3 is TGTGCCAGTAGTACTATAACAGGGGGGCAGCCCCAGCATTTT.

The chain couples TRBV28 to TRBJ1-5, with unresolved D. Germline lookup yields CDR1 MDHEN and CDR2 SYDVKM. The CDR3 runs 15 residues. V lost 6 bases, J lost 3 bases, and 15 bases lay in between. In nucleotides, the CDR3 is TGTGCCAGCAGGGGCGGACTAGGATCCAATCAGCCCCAGCATTTT. This gives the protein CASRGGLGSNQPQHF.

This clonotype has ten or more counts. The V call is TRBV11-2, the J call TRBJ2-7, with 13 bases aligning to TRBD2. V shed 9 bases, J shed 6 bases, and the junction held 8 bases outside the gene matches. The CDR3 consists of 14 residues. Looked up from germline, CDR1 is SGHAT and CDR2 is FQNNGV. The CDR3 nucleotides are TGTGCCAGTACGGGACTAGCGGGGCAACGCGAGCAGTACTTC. It specifies CASTGLAGQREQYF. Combining the CDR3 with reference TRBV11-2 and TRBJ2-7 gives the whole variable domain EAGVAQSPRYKIIEKRQSVAFWCNPISGHATLYWYQQILGQGPKLLIQFQNNGVVDDSQLPKDRFSAERLKGVDSTLKIQPAKLEDSAVYLCASTGLAGQREQYFGPGTRLTVT.

This sequence joins TRBV9 and TRBJ1-5; 7 nucleotides agree with TRBD1. The V gene end was trimmed by 3 bases and the J gene end by 15 bases; junction bases not matched to a gene: 9. From germline, CDR1 is SGDLS and CDR2 YYNGEE. CDR3 length: 12 residues. CDR3 DNA: TGTGCCAGCAGCGCATGGGACAGCGGAGGGCATTTT. This encodes CASSAWDSGGHF.

The rearrangement links TRBV18 to TRBJ2-5; 9 nucleotides match TRBD1. J gave up 0 bases and V 0 bases, and 2 bases lay outside the gene matches. This CDR3 spans 16 amino acids. Germline V gene lookup returns CDR1 KGHSH and CDR2 LQKENI. The CDR3, as DNA: TGTGCCAGCTCACCACCGGGGACAGGGTACCAAGAGACCCAGTACTTC. Its translation is CASSPPGTGYQETQYF.

V gene TRBV28 combines with J gene TRBJ1-5, with 7 bases matching TRBD1. This CDR3 has 15 amino acids. The junction had 12 bases not matched to a gene; V was cut back by 6 bases and J by 7 bases. Germline CDR1 is MDHEN and CDR2 is SYDVKM. CDR3 sequence (DNA): TGTGCCAGCAGCCCAGGGGGAGCGGGGCACCAGCCCCAGCATTTT. The encoded protein is CASSPGGAGHQPQHF.

A remark on this clonotype: The CDR3 carries no conserved terminal phenylalanine or tryptophan, so it likely arises from a read error. This chain links TRBV9 with TRBJ2-5; 7 bases fit TRBD1. J gave up 4 bases and V 1 base, and 7 bases lay outside the gene matches. The CDR3 is made up of 15 amino acids. Germline V CDR1 and CDR2: SGDLS, YYNGEE. This CDR3 reads CASSVRQGDRETQYL. The CDR3 nucleotides are TGTGCCAGCAGCGTAAGACAGGGTGATAGAGAGACCCAGTACCTC.

This clonotype showed up many times. V gene TRBV10-3 combines with J gene TRBJ2-1; 12 bases align to TRBD2. Germline V lookup: CDR1 ENHRY, CDR2 SYGVKD. The CDR3 runs to 16 residues. J gave up 6 bases and V 4 bases, and 7 bases lay outside the gene matches. The CDR3 protein is CAISATSGRYGNEQFF. The CDR3 nucleotides are TGTGCCATCAGTGCGACTAGCGGGAGATACGGCAATGAGCAGTTCTTC.

The CDR3 region has the DNA TGTGCCAGCAGCTGGATTGACTCACCCCTCCACTTT. This sequence encodes CASSWIDSPLHF. The V and J genes are TRBV7-2 and TRBJ1-6; D is ambiguous. Trimming left V 4 bases short and J 10 bases short, with 8 bases between. This CDR3 has 12 residues. Per germline, CDR1 SGHTA and CDR2 FQGNSA.

This clonotype was seen ten or more times. This rearrangement joins TRBV24-1 to TRBJ1-4, with TRBD1 matching over 9 bases. Germline CDR1 KGHDR, CDR2 SFDVKD. The CDR3 is made up of 16 amino acids. V dropped 3 bases and J dropped 7; count of bases not matched to a gene: 8. CDR3 DNA: TGTGCCACCAGTGATCGAGCCGGGACAGGGTCTGAAAAACTGTTTTTT. Translation: CATSDRAGTGSEKLFF.

Points on this clonotype: Sequence at one end of the junction differs from germline and may be a read error. The CDR3 DNA sequence: TGTGCCAGCAGTTCCCCTGGAGTGGGCTATGGCCACACCTTC. It codes for CASSSPGVGYGHTF. V gene TRBV27 combines with J gene TRBJ1-2; D is ambiguous. This CDR3 comprises 14 residues. CDR1 MNHEY and CDR2 SMNVEV come from the germline V gene (reference sequence).

The V gene is TRBV10-3, the J gene TRBJ1-1; D is undetermined. Per the germline V gene, CDR1 is ENHRY and CDR2 is SYGVKD. The CDR3 has 11 amino acids. V gave up 11 bases and J gave up 1 base, with 8 bases separating them. Here the CDR3 reads CAAGPNTEAFF. For the CDR3, the DNA is TGTGCCGCGGGTCCGAACACTGAAGCTTTCTTT.

As regards this clonotype: It is likely a read error, because the conserved phenylalanine at the end of the CDR3 is missing. This rearrangement joins TRBV25-1 to TRBJ2-2; 10 nucleotides match TRBD1. Germline V gene data show CDR1 as MGHDK and CDR2 as SYGVNS. This CDR3 comprises 14 residues. For the CDR3, the DNA is TGCGCCAGCGGGACAGGGGCGAACACCGGGGAGCTGTTTTCT. Its protein product is CASGTGANTGELFS.

This sequence joins TRBV3-1 and TRBJ1-2; 9 bases are a match to TRBD1. CDR1 and CDR2 (germline): LGHDT, YNNKEL (reference sequence). Germline trimming cut 3 bases from V and 6 bases from J; bases unmatched to any gene: 5. The CDR3 length is 14 residues. The CDR3 DNA follows: TGTGCCAGCAGCCACCGGACAGGGGAACATGGCTACACCTTC. Amino acids: CASSHRTGEHGYTF.

This clonotype was counted at least ten times. CDR3 DNA: TGCAGTGCAACGACAGGGCGACTTGGCTACACCTTC. It yields the protein CSATTGRLGYTF. The chain is built from TRBV20-1 and TRBJ1-2, with TRBD1 matching 7 bases. The germline CDR1 and CDR2 sequences are DFQATT and SNEGSKA (reference sequence). V shed 6 bases and J 7 bases; nucleotides not matched to a gene: 8. CDR3 length: 12 residues.

This clonotype was observed many times. CDR3 in DNA: TGCAGTGCTCAGCAGGGAGATACGCAGTATTTT. Translating gives CSAQQGDTQYF. V and J are TRBV20-1 and TRBJ2-3; D might be TRBD1 (5 bases). V was clipped by 5 bases and J by 5 bases, with 8 bases between them. Germline CDR1 DFQATT, CDR2 SNEGSKA (reference sequence). CDR3 length equals 11 residues.

This chain connects TRBV10-3 to TRBJ2-3, with 9 nucleotides matching TRBD1. Germline V gene sequence: CDR1 ENHRY, CDR2 SYGVKD. The V and J ends lost 11 bases and 1 base, in that order; junction bases with no gene match: 7. This CDR3 spans 14 amino acids. The CDR3 is CAGTHRGRTDTQYF. CDR3 bases: TGTGCCGGCACTCACAGGGGGCGCACAGATACGCAGTATTTT.

In its sample, this clonotype was seen a few times. The rearrangement links TRBV11-2 to TRBJ1-1; perhaps TRBD1 as D (5 bases). The CDR3 totals 15 residues. The V gene's germline CDR1 is SGHAT and CDR2 FQNNGV. V lost 0 bases, J lost 4 bases, and 12 bases lay in between. CDR3: CASSLDLSGITEAFF. The DNA for the CDR3 is TGTGCCAGCAGCTTAGACCTCTCAGGGATCACTGAAGCTTTCTTT.

This clonotype was counted many times. This chain connects TRBV7-9 to TRBJ1-2; D unclear. Germline V CDR1 and CDR2: SEHNR, FQNEAQ (reference sequence). V lost 1 base to trimming and J lost 2 bases, with 11 bases between them. The CDR3 has 15 amino acids. CDR3 sequence (DNA): TGTGCCAGCAGCTTAGGCGACACGGGAAACTATGGCTACACCTTC. Translated, it gives CASSLGDTGNYGYTF. Together with reference TRBV7-9 and TRBJ1-2, the CDR3 gives the full variable domain: DTGVSQNPRHKITKRGQNVTFRCDPISEHNRLYWYRQTLGQGPEFLTYFQNEAQLEKSRLLSDRFSAERPKGSFSTLEIQRTEQGDSAMYLCASSLGDTGNYGYTFGSGTRLTVV.